This T cell receptor beta chain was captured by sequencing in a study of CD8 T cells in ankylosing spondylitis. General observations from the study: Ankylosing spondylitis blood appeared to carry a characteristic TCR beta motif of roughly 8 highly homologous variants. Disease-linked clones bore a CD8+ phenotype and were relatively rare in peripheral blood. According to the report, clones linked to the disease were significantly enriched in matched synovial fluid samples taken from ankylosing spondylitis patients.

This clonotype was detected only a few times. Its antigen is not known. In making TCR beta libraries, quantitative 5'-RACE with molecular barcodes was used. TCRdb called the 5' RACE reads again in MiXCR, with one record for every CDR3 protein. The profile shows about 330,000 distinct CDR3 sequences, around 7.6% of them singletons. The sequencing sample was made of blood, either unsorted or a sorted T cell fraction (not recorded which). This TCR derives from a male donor with ankylosing spondylitis.

This CDR3 reads CASSETFRANEQFF. Written as DNA, the CDR3 is TGTGCCAGCAGTGAGACATTCAGGGCCAATGAGCAGTTCTTC. The gene calls are TRBV25-1 and TRBJ2-1; D is possibly TRBD1 (5 bases). V lost 3 bases and J 6 bases, leaving 12 bases between the germline ends. The CDR3 contains 14 residues. Germline V gene lookup returns CDR1 MGHDK and CDR2 SYGVNS.